These 2 T cell receptor beta chains were sequenced from one sample in a study of T cell changes during pregnancy in multiple sclerosis. Assay used: immunoSEQ multiplex PCR; TCRdb lists only in-frame clones, some missing. The table records 15,000 to 20,000 clones, over 70% of them present only once. The specimen was CD8+ T cells from peripheral blood mononuclear cells, collected in the third trimester of pregnancy. The receptor set was obtained from a female donor in good health, enrolled as a control in a pregnancy study.

The V call is TRBV28, the J call TRBJ2-2; TRBD1 aligns across 9 bases. J lost 1 base, V lost 3 bases, and 6 bases had no gene match. Germline V gene data show CDR1 as MDHEN and CDR2 as SYDVKM. CDR3 length: 17 residues. CDR3 sequence: CASSFPRTGVNTGELFF. The CDR3 nucleotides read TGTGCCAGCAGTTTCCCTAGGACAGGGGTGAACACCGGGGAGCTGTTTTTT.

This clone occurred once. This chain links TRBV7-9 with TRBJ1-3; TRBD1 is a possible D gene (6 bases). The CDR3 sequence is 16 residues long. Trimming cost V 3 bases and J 0 bases, with 12 bases left between them. Germline-derived CDR1 and CDR2 are SEHNR and FQNEAQ (reference sequence). CDR3 residues: CASSFPRGGSGNTIYF. The DNA for the CDR3 is TGTGCCAGCAGCTTCCCTAGGGGGGGCTCTGGAAACACCATATATTTT.